Detailed here is one TCR beta chain. The antigen remains undetermined. These data originate in a study of T cell repertoires in cytomegalovirus infection. Background on the study: It can be stated that public TCR beta signatures indicated CMV infection as well as a matching HLA type. Study-level points and caveats: The study found HLA-C-restricted CMV-specific TCR beta clonotypes dominating the ex vivo response. Totalled public TCR beta family frequency picked out people who carried CMV plus the relevant HLA.

TCRdb passed the reads through MiXCR, listing each CDR3 protein once. Of nearly 650,000 distinct CDR3 sequences listed, approximately 24% are singletons. The sequenced sample consisted of CD8+ T cells from PBMCs. The sequence came from a human donor in good health (CMV status not recorded). Some clones in this sample may be carry-over from other donors' samples.

CDR3 coding DNA: TGTGCCAGCAGCCAAGCCAACAGGATTAATATCGGCTACACCTTC. It is translated as CASSQANRINIGYTF. The chain has TRBV14 and TRBJ1-2; TRBD1 might be the D (5 bases). This CDR3 has 15 amino acids. The germline V and J ends were trimmed by 1 base and 8 bases, with 17 bases remaining between them. Germline CDR1 is SGHDN and CDR2 is FVKESK. The full variable domain, its missing parts supplied by reference TRBV14 and TRBJ1-2, is EAGVTQFPSHSVIEKGQTVTLRCDPISGHDNLYWYRRVMGKEIKFLLHFVKESKQDESGMPNNRFLAERTGGTYSTLKVQPAELEDSGVYFCASSQANRINIGYTFGSGTRLTVV.